These T cell receptor beta chains were read from a single sample in a study of beta chain features in type 1 diabetes. The repertoire was sequenced with immunoSEQ multiplex PCR; TCRdb's copy has only in-frame clones and lacks some. The sample lists under 200,000 clones, around 10% seen once, with approximately 0.5% in the top ten. Sequencing used central memory CD4+ T cells from blood. Receptors were obtained from a man younger than 40 with type 1 diabetes. The CDR3 runs from the conserved cysteine through the conserved F or W. A D gene is named only where the DNA matches it firmly. Clone size is shown for a subset of rows, as once, few, many or a class of expanded clone.

j_call: TRBJ2-1; clone_size: -; v_call: TRBV7-8; d_call: TRBD2; cdr3_aa: CASSLAETSGYNEQFF; cdr3_nt: TGTGCCAGCAGCTTAGCCGAGACTAGCGGTTACAATGAGCAGTTCTTC
j_call: TRBJ2-7; clone_size: -; v_call: TRBV9; d_call: TRBD2; cdr3_aa: CASSLGTSGEGLSYEQYF; cdr3_nt: TGTGCCAGCAGCCTTGGGACTAGCGGGGAAGGTCTGTCCTACGAGCAGTACTTC
j_call: TRBJ2-6; clone_size: few; v_call: TRBV7-2; d_call: -; cdr3_aa: CASSPDYRDGANVLTF; cdr3_nt: TGTGCCAGCAGCCCCGACTATCGAGATGGGGCCAACGTCCTGACTTTC
j_call: TRBJ2-6; clone_size: few; v_call: TRBV4-3; d_call: -; cdr3_aa: CASSHLFGANVLTF; cdr3_nt: TGCGCCAGCAGCCACCTTTTTGGGGCCAACGTCCTGACTTTC
j_call: TRBJ2-1; clone_size: -; v_call: TRBV7-3; d_call: -; cdr3_aa: CASSLGSSRVNEQFF; cdr3_nt: TGTGCCAGCAGCTTAGGATCGTCCAGGGTCAATGAGCAGTTCTTC
j_call: TRBJ2-2; clone_size: few; v_call: TRBV15; d_call: TRBD2; cdr3_aa: CATSRVRLAGNTGELFF; cdr3_nt: TGTGCCACCAGCAGAGTCCGACTAGCGGGTAACACCGGGGAGCTGTTTTTT
j_call: TRBJ1-5; clone_size: few; v_call: TRBV10-3; d_call: -; cdr3_aa: CAISSGVHNQPQHF; cdr3_nt: TGTGCCATCAGCTCAGGGGTGCATAATCAGCCCCAGCATTTT
j_call: TRBJ1-1; clone_size: -; v_call: TRBV2; d_call: -; cdr3_aa: CASSARQLSNTEAFF; cdr3_nt: TGTGCCAGCAGTGCAAGACAGCTATCGAACACTGAAGCTTTCTTT
j_call: TRBJ2-3; clone_size: -; v_call: TRBV2; d_call: -; cdr3_aa: CASNPGVTDTQYF; cdr3_nt: TGTGCCAGCAACCCAGGGGTCACAGATACGCAGTATTTT
j_call: TRBJ2-3; clone_size: few; v_call: TRBV5-1; d_call: -; cdr3_aa: CASSLIGVSTDTQYF; cdr3_nt: TGCGCCAGCAGCTTGATAGGGGTTAGCACAGATACGCAGTATTTT
j_call: TRBJ2-3; clone_size: -; v_call: TRBV5-6; d_call: TRBD1; cdr3_aa: CASSLDRGLSDTQYF; cdr3_nt: TGTGCCAGCAGCTTGGACAGGGGGCTGTCAGATACGCAGTATTTT
j_call: TRBJ2-1; clone_size: few; v_call: TRBV5-6; d_call: TRBD2; cdr3_aa: CASSLGGLAFNEQFF; cdr3_nt: TGTGCCAGCAGCTTGGGTGGACTAGCTTTCAATGAGCAGTTCTTC
j_call: TRBJ2-5; clone_size: few; v_call: TRBV2; d_call: TRBD2; cdr3_aa: CASRRSTSGILETQYF; cdr3_nt: TGTGCCAGCAGAAGGTCGACTAGCGGGATTCTGGAGACCCAGTACTTC
j_call: TRBJ1-5; clone_size: few; v_call: TRBV7-3; d_call: -; cdr3_aa: CASSFQNQPQHF; cdr3_nt: TGTGCCAGCAGCTTTCAGAATCAGCCCCAGCATTTT
j_call: TRBJ2-5; clone_size: -; v_call: TRBV25-1; d_call: TRBD2; cdr3_aa: CASSELAGDSTQYF; cdr3_nt: TGTGCCAGCAGTGAACTAGCGGGAGATTCGACCCAGTACTTC
j_call: TRBJ2-1; clone_size: few; v_call: TRBV5-6; d_call: TRBD2; cdr3_aa: CASSLEAGGEQFF; cdr3_nt: TGTGCCAGCAGCTTGGAAGCGGGAGGTGAGCAGTTCTTC
j_call: TRBJ2-3; clone_size: few; v_call: TRBV6-4; d_call: TRBD2; cdr3_aa: CASSRDYRYF; cdr3_nt: TGTGCCAGCAGTCGGGACTATCGGTATTTT
j_call: TRBJ2-7; clone_size: few; v_call: TRBV10-3; d_call: -; cdr3_aa: CAEKVGGAEFYEQYF; cdr3_nt: TGTGCCGAAAAGGTTGGGGGGGCTGAATTTTACGAGCAGTACTTC
j_call: TRBJ1-4; clone_size: few; v_call: TRBV2; d_call: TRBD1; cdr3_aa: CASIIGTGPNEKLFF; cdr3_nt: TGTGCCAGCATAATCGGGACAGGCCCTAATGAAAAACTGTTTTTT
j_call: TRBJ2-7; clone_size: -; v_call: TRBV19; d_call: -; cdr3_aa: CASSRGILYEQYF; cdr3_nt: TGTGCCAGTAGTCGCGGGATACTCTACGAGCAGTACTTC
j_call: TRBJ1-4; clone_size: few; v_call: TRBV19; d_call: -; cdr3_aa: CASSSDGRVEKLFF; cdr3_nt: TGTGCCAGTAGCTCTGACGGTCGGGTCGAAAAACTGTTTTTT
j_call: TRBJ2-3; clone_size: few; v_call: TRBV7-2; d_call: TRBD2; cdr3_aa: CASSFQAGESDTQYF; cdr3_nt: TGTGCCAGCAGCTTCCAAGCGGGAGAGTCAGATACGCAGTATTTT
j_call: TRBJ2-4; clone_size: -; v_call: TRBV11-2; d_call: -; cdr3_aa: CASSLQGGKNIQYF; cdr3_nt: TGTGCCAGCAGCTTACAGGGCGGTAAAAACATTCAGTACTTC
j_call: TRBJ1-2; clone_size: few; v_call: TRBV6-1; d_call: TRBD1; cdr3_aa: CASSDPGQGRNYGYTF; cdr3_nt: TGTGCCAGCAGTGACCCGGGACAGGGTCGGAACTATGGCTACACCTTC
j_call: TRBJ2-1; clone_size: -; v_call: TRBV5-6; d_call: TRBD2; cdr3_aa: CASSFGLAGYNEQFF; cdr3_nt: TGTGCCAGCAGCTTCGGGCTAGCGGGTTACAATGAGCAGTTCTTC
j_call: TRBJ1-2; clone_size: few; v_call: TRBV7-9; d_call: -; cdr3_aa: CASSLGLRGNTYGYTF; cdr3_nt: TGTGCCAGCAGCTTAGGTTTACGAGGGAACACCTATGGCTACACCTTC
j_call: TRBJ2-1; clone_size: few; v_call: TRBV28; d_call: -; cdr3_aa: CASSRGGGSYNEQFF; cdr3_nt: TGTGCCAGCAGTAGAGGGGGGGGTTCCTACAATGAGCAGTTCTTC
j_call: TRBJ2-5; clone_size: -; v_call: TRBV28; d_call: -; cdr3_aa: CASSLFSQETQYF; cdr3_nt: TGTGCCAGCAGTTTGTTCAGTCAAGAGACCCAGTACTTC
j_call: TRBJ2-3; clone_size: once; v_call: TRBV2; d_call: -; cdr3_aa: CASRGGVSGDTQYF; cdr3_nt: TGTGCCAGCAGGGGCGGGGTTTCAGGAGATACGCAGTATTTT
j_call: TRBJ2-6; clone_size: -; v_call: TRBV25-1; d_call: TRBD1; cdr3_aa: CASSRQGGSFNVLTF; cdr3_nt: TGTGCCAGCAGTCGACAGGGGGGCTCTTTCAACGTCCTGACTTTC
j_call: TRBJ2-1; clone_size: few; v_call: TRBV27; d_call: TRBD2; cdr3_aa: CASSELAGVEQFF; cdr3_nt: TGTGCCAGCAGTGAACTAGCGGGAGTTGAGCAGTTCTTC
j_call: TRBJ2-3; clone_size: few; v_call: TRBV5-1; d_call: TRBD2; cdr3_aa: CASSTSGSGTDTQYF; cdr3_nt: TGCGCCAGCAGCACGAGCGGGAGCGGTACAGATACGCAGTATTTT
j_call: TRBJ1-2; clone_size: -; v_call: TRBV19; d_call: -; cdr3_aa: CASSMFEGRGHGYTF; cdr3_nt: TGTGCCAGTAGTATGTTCGAGGGTAGAGGTCATGGCTACACCTTC